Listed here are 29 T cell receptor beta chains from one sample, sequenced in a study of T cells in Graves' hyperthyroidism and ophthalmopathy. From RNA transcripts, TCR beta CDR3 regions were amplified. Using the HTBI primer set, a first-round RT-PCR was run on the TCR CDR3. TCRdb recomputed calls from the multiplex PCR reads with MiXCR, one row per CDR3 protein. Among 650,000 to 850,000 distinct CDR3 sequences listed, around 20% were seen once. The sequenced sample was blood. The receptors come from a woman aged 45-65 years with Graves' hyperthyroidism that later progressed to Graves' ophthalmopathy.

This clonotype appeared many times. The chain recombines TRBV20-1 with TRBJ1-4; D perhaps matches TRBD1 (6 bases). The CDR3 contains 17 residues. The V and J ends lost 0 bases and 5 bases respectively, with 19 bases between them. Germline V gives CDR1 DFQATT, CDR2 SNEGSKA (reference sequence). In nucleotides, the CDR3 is TGCAGTGCTAGAGATACAGGGAGAACGGGCGTAAATGAAAAACTGTTTTTT. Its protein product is CSARDTGRTGVNEKLFF.

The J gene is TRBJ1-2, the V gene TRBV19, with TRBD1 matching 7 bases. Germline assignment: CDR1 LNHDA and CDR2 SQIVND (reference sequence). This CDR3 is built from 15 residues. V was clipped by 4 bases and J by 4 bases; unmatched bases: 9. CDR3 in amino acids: CASSTIQGTVYGYTF. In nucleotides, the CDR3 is TGTGCCAGTAGTACGATACAGGGGACGGTCTATGGCTACACCTTC.

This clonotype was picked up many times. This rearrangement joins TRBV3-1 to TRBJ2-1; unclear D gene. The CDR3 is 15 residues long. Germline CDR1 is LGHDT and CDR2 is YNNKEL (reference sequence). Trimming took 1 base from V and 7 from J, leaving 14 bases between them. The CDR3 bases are TGTGCCAGCAGCCAAGTGAGGTCACCCACTAATGAGCAGTTCTTC. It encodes CASSQVRSPTNEQFF.

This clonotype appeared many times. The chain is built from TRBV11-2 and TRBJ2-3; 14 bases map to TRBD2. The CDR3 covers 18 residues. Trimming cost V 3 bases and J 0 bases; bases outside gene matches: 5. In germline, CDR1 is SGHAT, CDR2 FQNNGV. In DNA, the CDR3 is TGTGCCAGCAGCTTCCCGGGACTAGCGGGGGCTAGCACAGATACGCAGTATTTT. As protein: CASSFPGLAGASTDTQYF.

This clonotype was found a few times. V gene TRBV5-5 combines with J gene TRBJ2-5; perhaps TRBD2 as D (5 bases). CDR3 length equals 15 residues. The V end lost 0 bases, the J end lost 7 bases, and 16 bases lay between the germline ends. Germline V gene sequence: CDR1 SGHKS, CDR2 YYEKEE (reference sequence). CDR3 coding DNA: TGTGCCAGCAGCTTGGCGCTGGGCAGCGGACGGACCCAGTACTTC. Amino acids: CASSLALGSGRTQYF.

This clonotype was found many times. DNA for the CDR3: TGTGCCAGCAGCTTAGACCGGGGCTCCTACGAGCAGTACTTC. Translating it yields CASSLDRGSYEQYF. The J gene is TRBJ2-7, the V gene TRBV11-2, with D perhaps TRBD2 (5 bases). The ends were cut back, 0 bases at V and 0 bases at J, with 6 bases in the middle. This CDR3 has 14 amino acids. In germline, CDR1 is SGHAT, CDR2 FQNNGV.

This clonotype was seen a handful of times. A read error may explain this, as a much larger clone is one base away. Written as DNA, the CDR3 is TGTGCCAGCAGCCAAATGGTGGAAACCGGGGAGCTGTTTTTT. Translating gives CASSQMVETGELFF. This rearrangement joins TRBV3-1 to TRBJ2-2, with D unresolved. CDR3 size: 14 residues. Germline CDR1 and CDR2: LGHDT and YNNKEL (reference sequence). The V end was cut by 2 bases, the J end by 5 bases, with 9 bases between. Filled out from reference TRBV3-1 and TRBJ2-2, the complete variable domain reads DTAVSQTPKYLVTQMGNDKSIKCEQNLGHDTMYWYKQDSKKFLKIMFSYNNKELIINETVPNRFSPKSPDKAHLNLHINSLELGDSAVYFCASSQMVETGELFFGEGSRLTVL.

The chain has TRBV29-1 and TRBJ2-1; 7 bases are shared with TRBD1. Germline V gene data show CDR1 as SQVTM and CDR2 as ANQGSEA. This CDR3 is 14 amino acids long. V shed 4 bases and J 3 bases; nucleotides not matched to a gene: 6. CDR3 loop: CSVANRGNYNEQFF. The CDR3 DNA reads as TGCAGCGTTGCGAACAGGGGAAACTACAATGAGCAGTTCTTC.

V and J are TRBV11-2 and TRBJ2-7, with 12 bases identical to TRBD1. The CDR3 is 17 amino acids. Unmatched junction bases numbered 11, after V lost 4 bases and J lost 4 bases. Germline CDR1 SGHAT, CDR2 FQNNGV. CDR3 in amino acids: CASSSRGTGGSGYEQYF. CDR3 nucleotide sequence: TGTGCCAGCAGCTCCCGGGGGACAGGGGGCTCGGGGTACGAGCAGTACTTC.

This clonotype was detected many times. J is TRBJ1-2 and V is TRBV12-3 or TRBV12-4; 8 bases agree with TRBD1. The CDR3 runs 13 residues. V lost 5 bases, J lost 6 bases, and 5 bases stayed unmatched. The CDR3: CASSRSGGDGYTF. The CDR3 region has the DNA TGTGCCAGCAGTCGGTCAGGGGGCGATGGCTACACCTTC.

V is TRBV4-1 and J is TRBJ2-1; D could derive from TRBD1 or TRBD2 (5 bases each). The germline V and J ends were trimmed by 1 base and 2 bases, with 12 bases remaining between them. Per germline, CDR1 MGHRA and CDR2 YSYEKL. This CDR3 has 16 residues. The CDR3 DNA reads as TGCGCCAGCAGCCAAGGGGGACCCGCGACCTACAATGAGCAGTTCTTC. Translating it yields CASSQGGPATYNEQFF.

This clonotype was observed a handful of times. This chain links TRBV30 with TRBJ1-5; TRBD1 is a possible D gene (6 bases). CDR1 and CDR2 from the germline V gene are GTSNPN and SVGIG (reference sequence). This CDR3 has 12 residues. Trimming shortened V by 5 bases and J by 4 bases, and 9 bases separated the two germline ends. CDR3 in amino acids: CAWGTGNQPQHF. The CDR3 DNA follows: TGTGCCTGGGGAACAGGGAATCAGCCCCAGCATTTT.

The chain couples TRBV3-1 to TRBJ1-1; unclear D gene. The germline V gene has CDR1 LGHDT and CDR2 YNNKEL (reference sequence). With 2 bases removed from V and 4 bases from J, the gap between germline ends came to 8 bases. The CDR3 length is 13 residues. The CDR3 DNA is TGTGCCAGCAGCCAAAATTTCGGCACTGAAGCTTTCTTT. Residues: CASSQNFGTEAFF. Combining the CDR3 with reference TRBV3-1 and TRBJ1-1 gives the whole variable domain DTAVSQTPKYLVTQMGNDKSIKCEQNLGHDTMYWYKQDSKKFLKIMFSYNNKELIINETVPNRFSPKSPDKAHLNLHINSLELGDSAVYFCASSQNFGTEAFFGQGTRLTVV.

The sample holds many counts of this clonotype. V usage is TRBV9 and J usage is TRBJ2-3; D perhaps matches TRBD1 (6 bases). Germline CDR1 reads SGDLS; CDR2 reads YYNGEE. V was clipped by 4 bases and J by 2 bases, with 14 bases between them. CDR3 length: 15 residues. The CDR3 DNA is TGTGCCAGCAGCTTCGGACAGCCTTCCACAGATACGCAGTATTTT. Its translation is CASSFGQPSTDTQYF.

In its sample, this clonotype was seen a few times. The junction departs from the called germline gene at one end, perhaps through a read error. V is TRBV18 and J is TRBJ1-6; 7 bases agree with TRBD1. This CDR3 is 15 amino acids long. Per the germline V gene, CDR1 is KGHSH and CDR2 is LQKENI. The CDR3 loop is CASPPNTGDNSPLHF. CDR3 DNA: TGTGCCAGCCCACCAAACACAGGGGATAATTCACCCCTCCACTTT.

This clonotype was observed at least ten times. CDR3 amino acids: CASSLPGTGELFF. DNA for the CDR3: TGCGCCAGCAGCTTACCAGGGACCGGGGAGCTGTTTTTT. The chain links TRBV5-1 to TRBJ2-2, with D maybe TRBD1 (5 bases). In germline, CDR1 is SGHRS, CDR2 YFSETQ. V lost 2 bases and J lost 5, with 7 bases in between. CDR3 length: 13 amino acids. The entire variable domain, with the rest obtained from reference TRBV5-1 and TRBJ2-2, is as follows: KAGVTQTPRYLIKTRGQQVTLSCSPISGHRSVSWYQQTPGQGLQFLFEYFSETQRNKGNFPGRFSGRQFSNSRSEMNVSTLELGDSALYLCASSLPGTGELFFGEGSRLTVL.

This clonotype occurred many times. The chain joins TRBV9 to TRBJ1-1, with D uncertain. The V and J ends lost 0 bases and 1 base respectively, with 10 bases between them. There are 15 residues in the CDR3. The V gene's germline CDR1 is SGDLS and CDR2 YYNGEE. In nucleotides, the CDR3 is TGTGCCAGCAGCGTAGGATTAGAGTGGAACACTGAAGCTTTCTTT. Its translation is CASSVGLEWNTEAFF.

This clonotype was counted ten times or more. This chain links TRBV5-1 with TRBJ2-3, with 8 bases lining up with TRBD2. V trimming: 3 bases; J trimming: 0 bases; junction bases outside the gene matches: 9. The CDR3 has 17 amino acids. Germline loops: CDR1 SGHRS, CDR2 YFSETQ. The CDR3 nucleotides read TGCGCCAGCAGCTCATATTCGGGGGGGCCTAGCACAGATACGCAGTATTTT. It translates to CASSSYSGGPSTDTQYF.

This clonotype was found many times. The DNA for the CDR3 is TGTGCCAGCAGATACGGCAGGGGAACCGGGGAGCTGTTTTTT. It codes for CASRYGRGTGELFF. The chain is built from TRBV2 and TRBJ2-2; TRBD1 might be the D (6 bases). Germline V CDR1 and CDR2: SNHLY, FYNNEI. The CDR3 sequence is 14 residues long. Trimming removed 6 bases at V and 5 bases at J, with 13 bases between.

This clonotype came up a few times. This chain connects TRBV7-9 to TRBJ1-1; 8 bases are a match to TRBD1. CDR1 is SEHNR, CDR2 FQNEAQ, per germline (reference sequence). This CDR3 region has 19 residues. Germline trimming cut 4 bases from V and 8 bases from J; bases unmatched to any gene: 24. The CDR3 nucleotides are TGTGCCAGCAGCTCCATAGCCTGGGACATTGTGGGGACAGGCATCGAAGCTTTCTTT. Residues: CASSSIAWDIVGTGIEAFF.

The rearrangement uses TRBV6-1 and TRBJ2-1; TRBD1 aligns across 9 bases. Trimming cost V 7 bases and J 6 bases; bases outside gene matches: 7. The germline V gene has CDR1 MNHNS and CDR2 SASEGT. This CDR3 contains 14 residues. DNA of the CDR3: TGTGCCAGCACCCAGATGACAGGGGGCAATGAGCAGTTCTTC. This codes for CASTQMTGGNEQFF.

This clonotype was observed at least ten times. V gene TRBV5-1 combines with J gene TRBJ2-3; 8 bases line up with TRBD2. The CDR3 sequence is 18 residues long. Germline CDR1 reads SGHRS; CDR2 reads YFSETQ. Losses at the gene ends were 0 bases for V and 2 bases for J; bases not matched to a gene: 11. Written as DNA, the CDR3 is TGCGCCAGCAGCTTGGCCGGGTCCGCGGGGGGTCTCACAGATACGCAGTATTTT. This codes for CASSLAGSAGGLTDTQYF.

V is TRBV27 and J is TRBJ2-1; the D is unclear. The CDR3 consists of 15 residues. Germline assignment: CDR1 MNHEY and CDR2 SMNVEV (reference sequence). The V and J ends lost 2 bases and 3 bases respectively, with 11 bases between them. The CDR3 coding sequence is TGTGCCAGCAGTTTACGGCTAGTTAACTACAATGAGCAGTTCTTC. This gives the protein CASSLRLVNYNEQFF.

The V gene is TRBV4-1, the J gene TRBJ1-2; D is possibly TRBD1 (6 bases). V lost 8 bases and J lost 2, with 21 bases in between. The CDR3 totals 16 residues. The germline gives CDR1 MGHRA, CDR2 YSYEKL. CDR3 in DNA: TGCGCCAGCCGCCGGGGAGAGAGACAGGAGAACTATGGCTACACCTTC. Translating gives CASRRGERQENYGYTF.

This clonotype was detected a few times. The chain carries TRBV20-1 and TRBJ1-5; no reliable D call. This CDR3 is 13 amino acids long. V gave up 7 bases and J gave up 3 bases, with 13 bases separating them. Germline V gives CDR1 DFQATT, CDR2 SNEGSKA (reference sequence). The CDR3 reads CSVADNYNQPQHF. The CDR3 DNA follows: TGCAGTGTTGCCGACAATTACAATCAGCCCCAGCATTTT.

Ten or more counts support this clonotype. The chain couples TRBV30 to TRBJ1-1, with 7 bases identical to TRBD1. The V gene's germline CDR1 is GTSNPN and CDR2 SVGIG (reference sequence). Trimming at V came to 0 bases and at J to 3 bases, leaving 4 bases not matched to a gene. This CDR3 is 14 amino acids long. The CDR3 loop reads CAWSVRTGDTEAFF. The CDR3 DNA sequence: TGTGCCTGGAGTGTGAGGACAGGAGACACTGAAGCTTTCTTT. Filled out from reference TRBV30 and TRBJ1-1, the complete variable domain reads SQTIHQWPATLVQPVGSPLSLECTVEGTSNPNLYWYRQAAGRGLQLLFYSVGIGQISSEVPQNLSASRPQDRQFILSSKKLLLSDSGFYLCAWSVRTGDTEAFFGQGTRLTVV.

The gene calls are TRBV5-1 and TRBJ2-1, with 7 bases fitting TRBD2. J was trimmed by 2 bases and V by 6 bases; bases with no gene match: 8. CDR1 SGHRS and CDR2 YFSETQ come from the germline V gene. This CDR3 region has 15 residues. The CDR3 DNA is TGCGCCAGCACCTCAATCGGGGGGACCTACAATGAGCAGTTCTTC. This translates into CASTSIGGTYNEQFF.

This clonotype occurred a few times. CDR3 sequence reads: CSAGGRGMGADTQYF. The CDR3 bases are TGCAGTGCTGGGGGACGCGGGATGGGCGCAGATACGCAGTATTTT. The chain uses TRBV20-1 and TRBJ2-3; D possibly corresponds to TRBD2 (6 bases). V was trimmed by 5 bases and J by 4 bases, leaving 19 bases between them. This CDR3 is built from 15 residues. Germline V CDR1 and CDR2: DFQATT, SNEGSKA (reference sequence).

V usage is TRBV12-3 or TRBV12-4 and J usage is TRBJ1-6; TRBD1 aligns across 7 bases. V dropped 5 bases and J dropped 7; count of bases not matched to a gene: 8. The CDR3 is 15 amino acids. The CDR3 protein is CASSPRTGRNSPLHF. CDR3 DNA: TGTGCCAGCAGTCCACGGACAGGCCGGAATTCACCCCTCCACTTT.